A selection of T cell receptor beta chains follows, all from one sample in a study of monozygotic twins with inflammatory bowel disease. TCRdb re-called the 5' RACE reads and shows each CDR3 protein once, DNA omitted. This sample's table reports about 450,000 distinct CDR3 sequences. The sequencing input was blood. The receptors come from a human donor with ulcerative colitis or Crohn's disease, or a healthy co-twin of an affected twin (not recorded which). Both conserved end residues are part of each CDR3.

len: 19
v_gene: TRBV18
j_gene: TRBJ2-2
CDR3aa: CASSPPGLMTGTATGELFF

len: 15
v_gene: TRBV5-1
j_gene: TRBJ1-1
CDR3aa: CASSRLGQGGTEAFF

len: 16
v_gene: TRBV5-6
j_gene: TRBJ2-3
CDR3aa: CASSQRRQLGLDTQYF

len: 16
v_gene: TRBV12-3/TRBV12-4
j_gene: TRBJ2-7
CDR3aa: CASSLPPGQGDYEQYF

len: 12
v_gene: TRBV12-3/TRBV12-4
j_gene: TRBJ2-5
CDR3aa: CASSRGPETQYF

len: 13
v_gene: TRBV29-1
j_gene: TRBJ1-1
CDR3aa: CSARLDAYTEAFF

len: 13
v_gene: TRBV12-3/TRBV12-4
j_gene: TRBJ2-7
CDR3aa: CASRNRDAGEQYF

len: 17
v_gene: TRBV5-4
j_gene: TRBJ2-1
CDR3aa: CASSLSASGRNYNEQFF

len: 12
v_gene: TRBV20-1
j_gene: TRBJ2-2
CDR3aa: CSAGGNTGELFF

len: 14
v_gene: TRBV29-1
j_gene: TRBJ1-4
CDR3aa: CSVAEGTSGGKLFF

len: 15
v_gene: TRBV6-5
j_gene: TRBJ2-7
CDR3aa: CASSYRRDSPYEQYF

len: 16
v_gene: TRBV5-4
j_gene: TRBJ2-1
CDR3aa: CASSYGTERSYNEQFF

len: 19
v_gene: TRBV11-1
j_gene: TRBJ2-1
CDR3aa: CASSRYGTGGLSSYNEQFF

len: 13
v_gene: TRBV12-3/TRBV12-4
j_gene: TRBJ1-1
CDR3aa: CASNSGPGPEAFF

len: 16
v_gene: TRBV4-2
j_gene: TRBJ2-3
CDR3aa: CASSQGDRGSADTQYF

len: 13
v_gene: TRBV7-2
j_gene: TRBJ1-2
CDR3aa: CASSTGTGVGYTF

len: 15
v_gene: TRBV7-2
j_gene: TRBJ2-7
CDR3aa: CASSATGGALREQYF

len: 12
v_gene: TRBV7-2
j_gene: TRBJ2-7
CDR3aa: CASSLFKDEQYF

len: 12
v_gene: TRBV11-2
j_gene: TRBJ1-1
CDR3aa: CASSSADGEAFF

len: 15
v_gene: TRBV20-1
j_gene: TRBJ2-7
CDR3aa: CSATRPGGPSYEQYF

len: 16
v_gene: TRBV9
j_gene: TRBJ2-3
CDR3aa: CASSARTSGFTDTQYF

len: 17
v_gene: TRBV19
j_gene: TRBJ2-2
CDR3aa: CASSIDVRQGGTGELFF

len: 14
v_gene: TRBV13
j_gene: TRBJ2-7
CDR3aa: CASSLGISSYEQYF

len: 16
v_gene: TRBV6-2/TRBV6-3
j_gene: TRBJ2-7
CDR3aa: CASRELGTGRSYEQYF

len: 11
v_gene: TRBV25-1
j_gene: TRBJ2-2
CDR3aa: CASRSAGELFF

len: 16
v_gene: TRBV7-2
j_gene: TRBJ2-1
CDR3aa: CASSSWTSGLYNEQFF

len: 15
v_gene: TRBV7-2
j_gene: TRBJ2-5
CDR3aa: CASSLLSGFQETQYF

len: 12
v_gene: TRBV19
j_gene: TRBJ1-1
CDR3aa: CASSRESGSPFF

len: 18
v_gene: TRBV4-3
j_gene: TRBJ1-1
CDR3aa: CASSQDPLGTGENTEAFF

len: 15
v_gene: TRBV3-1
j_gene: TRBJ1-2
CDR3aa: CASSPLPGQGVGYTF

len: 12
v_gene: TRBV28
j_gene: TRBJ1-5
CDR3aa: CASRSSNQPQHF

len: 15
v_gene: TRBV6-1
j_gene: TRBJ2-1
CDR3aa: CASRRQGASYNEQFF

len: 12
v_gene: TRBV10-3
j_gene: TRBJ2-7
CDR3aa: CAIGGQTNEQYF

len: 16
v_gene: TRBV20-1
j_gene: TRBJ1-2
CDR3aa: CSALVPSDRGDYGYTF

len: 15
v_gene: TRBV7-6
j_gene: TRBJ1-2
CDR3aa: CASSLEQGAVYGYTF

len: 13
v_gene: TRBV7-2
j_gene: TRBJ1-2
CDR3aa: CASSSPWSSGYTF

len: 15
v_gene: TRBV6-1
j_gene: TRBJ2-1
CDR3aa: CASSRGTGAYNEQFF

len: 15
v_gene: TRBV10-3
j_gene: TRBJ2-1
CDR3aa: CAISGGTATYNEQFF

len: 15
v_gene: TRBV9
j_gene: TRBJ2-1
CDR3aa: CASSVDEGLHSEQFF

len: 17
v_gene: TRBV4-3
j_gene: TRBJ2-6
CDR3aa: CASSQDSGDSGANVLTF

len: 15
v_gene: TRBV19
j_gene: TRBJ1-1
CDR3aa: CASRTQGAPNTEAFF

len: 11
v_gene: TRBV11-2
j_gene: TRBJ2-1
CDR3aa: CASSPINEQFF

len: 16
v_gene: TRBV7-9
j_gene: TRBJ1-5
CDR3aa: CASSFRDRPPNQPQHF

len: 11
v_gene: TRBV2
j_gene: TRBJ1-1
CDR3aa: CASSVSGQAFF

len: 16
v_gene: TRBV5-6
j_gene: TRBJ2-3
CDR3aa: CASSFYREPFTDTQYF

len: 14
v_gene: TRBV14
j_gene: TRBJ2-2
CDR3aa: CASSPLIVTGELFF